Sequencing of this TCR beta chain was carried out in a study of cytotoxic CD8 clonotypes in ibrutinib-treated CLL (dated by TCRdb to 2020 to 2022). Notes on the research overall: In this cohort, 15 patients were treatment-naive and roughly ten were relapsed/refractory, while around 17 had unmutated IGHV. Responses were partial in about 25 patients and complete in 2; after median around 68 months follow-up, roughly 14 stayed in remission and some twelve progressed. The response samples were drawn at a median of approximately twelve months into treatment, with a range of about 6 to 40 months. An average of roughly 270,000 productive templates and approximately 91,000 productive rearrangements was obtained per sample. Longitudinal samples were available for about 30% of the 86 trial participants. Cryopreserved peripheral blood mononuclear cells were collected before treatment, at response, and at either disease progression or sustained remission. Every sample from remission and from progressive disease was obtained while the patients were still on ibrutinib. What the research found in general, with its limitations: Public clonotypes were rare and either shrank or stayed stable during treatment, and the rise in clonality at ibrutinib response reflected expansion of private clonotypes. Baseline clonality exceeded that of age-matched healthy donors and correlated strongly with circulating CD8+ T-cell counts. Sampling times were not matched between sustained-remission and progressing patients, and lymph node repertoires were not studied. At ibrutinib response clonality went up, during sustained remission it held steady, and at progression it dropped back toward baseline.

Of note for this clone: Its antigen is currently not known. No much larger clone is present one base from it, and per-base qualities are unavailable.

The label giving this sample's time point can be read as: progressive disease on ibrutinib. For TCR beta library preparation, about 2 micrograms of genomic DNA was extracted from cryopreserved PBMCs. Longitudinal blood samples from CLL patients receiving ibrutinib monotherapy were subjected to high-throughput TCR beta sequencing. The patients were enrolled in a single-center, open-label phase 2 trial of ibrutinib monotherapy. The goal of deep resolution MiSeq sequencing was a depth between 1 in 1 million and 1 in 200,000 T cells, and coverage averaged 10x per clonotype. TCR beta libraries were generated with the immunoSEQ hsTCRB Kit. In the paper's pipeline: ImmunoSEQ Data Assistant and ImmunoSEQ Analyzer were used for data analysis, and V, D and J genes were assigned according to IMGT definitions. Clonality was computed as one minus normalized Shannon entropy of productive rearrangement frequencies, ranging from 0 to 1. Only overrepresented clonotypes making up at least 0.05% of each patient's repertoire were included in the public clonotype analysis. Some twelve repertoires from age-matched healthy donors, obtained from immuneACCESS, served as clonality controls. TCRdb obtained this table from immuneACCESS and retained in-frame rearrangements with V and J assigned. These tables miss some clones; where compared with another copy, unresolved V genes account for less than half of the shortfall, and the remainder is unexplained. V, J and clone size are those of that table, while D and trimming were read from the DNA. A total of tens of thousands of clones appear in this sample, about three quarters of them only once. Of the sample, 9.5% to 13% falls within the top ten clones.

After removal of 4 bases from V and 0 bases from J, the junction retains 3 bases not matched to a gene. The CDR3 covers 15 residues, taking in both the cysteine and the phenylalanine. The CDR3 DNA has 45 bases and is translated from base 1. CDR1 and CDR2, per the germline V gene, are MNHNS and SASEGT. This sample comprised PBMCs, obtained at disease progression, from a patient treated with ibrutinib. The V and J segments used are TRBV6-1 and TRBJ2-3, with 8 junctional bases fitting TRBD2. The receptor was isolated from a human donor with chronic lymphocytic leukemia. The sequenced DNA is TGTGCCAGCAGTGCGGGAGGGAGTAGCACAGATACGCAGTATTTT. It translates to CASSAGGSSTDTQYF.